These T cell receptor beta chains were read from a single sample in a study of shared clonotypes between healthy human individuals. The assay was immunoSEQ multiplex PCR, and TCRdb's table has in-frame clones only and misses some. This repertoire shows roughly 1,800,000 clones, roughly 94% found once; its top ten account for approximately 1.2%. The sequencing input was naive CD8+ T cells sorted from blood. The receptors were sampled from a young man in good health. CDR3s include the opening cysteine and the closing phenylalanine or tryptophan. D genes are given only for firm matches. Where a row states a size, it is once, few, many or the class of an expanded clone; other rows omit it.

size	V	D	J	CDR3	DNA
-	TRBV25-1	TRBD2	TRBJ2-7	CASSLAGFYEQYF	TGTGCCAGCAGTTTAGCGGGATTCTACGAGCAGTACTTC
-	TRBV2	-	TRBJ2-5	CASSEFRAQETQYF	TGTGCCAGCAGTGAATTCAGAGCCCAAGAGACCCAGTACTTC
-	TRBV5-4	-	TRBJ2-1	CASSLRIGGQQGYEQFF	TGTGCCAGCAGCTTGCGAATTGGGGGCCAGCAAGGCTATGAGCAGTTCTTC
-	TRBV30	-	TRBJ2-7	CAWSLEQGTYEQYF	TGTGCCTGGTCTTTAGAGCAGGGGACCTACGAGCAGTACTTC
-	TRBV2	-	TRBJ1-2	CASSVQGSLNYGYTF	TGTGCCAGCAGTGTACAGGGATCCCTTAACTATGGCTACACCTTC
-	TRBV5-1	-	TRBJ2-7	CASTRDEVPGEQYF	TGCGCCAGTACCCGGGACGAGGTCCCTGGCGAGCAGTACTTC
-	TRBV28	TRBD1	TRBJ2-7	CASSLRTGTYEQYF	TGTGCCAGCAGCCTCCGGACAGGGACCTACGAGCAGTACTTC
-	TRBV6-1	-	TRBJ2-7	CASSGFEGAIYEQYF	TGTGCCAGCAGTGGGTTTGAAGGGGCTATCTACGAGCAGTACTTC
-	TRBV6-1	TRBD2	TRBJ2-7	CASSEGLAGYYEQYF	TGTGCCAGCAGTGAAGGACTAGCGGGGTACTACGAGCAGTACTTC
-	TRBV10-3	-	TRBJ2-2	CAIRGVASEAGELFF	TGTGCCATCAGAGGAGTAGCTTCAGAAGCCGGGGAGCTGTTTTTT
-	TRBV29-1	-	TRBJ1-2	CSVEEGRGIYGYTF	TGCAGCGTTGAGGAGGGGCGCGGGATCTATGGCTACACCTTC
-	TRBV1	-	TRBJ2-3	CTSSQSYPWGRRTDTQYF	TGCACCAGCAGCCAAAGTTACCCTTGGGGGCGGCGGACAGATACGCAGTATTTT
once	TRBV6-5	-	TRBJ2-3	CASSLARYTDTQYF	TGTGCCAGCAGTTTGGCTAGGTACACAGATACGCAGTATTTT
-	TRBV4-1	-	TRBJ1-5	CASSQGWGAPQPQHF	TGCGCCAGCAGCCAAGGATGGGGGGCTCCTCAGCCCCAGCATTTT
once	TRBV5-1	-	TRBJ2-1	CASSFPQGGEQFF	TGCGCCAGCAGCTTCCCACAGGGCGGTGAGCAGTTCTTC
-	TRBV9	TRBD2	TRBJ2-3	CASSPSGGSVSFPDTQYF	TGTGCCAGCAGCCCTAGCGGGGGGTCGGTATCTTTCCCAGATACGCAGTATTTT
-	TRBV4-1	TRBD1	TRBJ1-6	CASSQDLGQANSPLHF	TGCGCCAGCAGCCAAGATTTAGGACAGGCCAATTCACCCCTCCACTTT
-	TRBV6-1	-	TRBJ2-3	CASSEEPGGTPNTDTQYF	TGTGCCAGCAGTGAAGAGCCAGGGGGGACCCCTAACACAGATACGCAGTATTTT
-	TRBV6-5	TRBD2	TRBJ2-7	CASSPLNGGNYEQYF	TGTGCCAGCAGCCCTCTAAACGGGGGGAACTACGAGCAGTACTTC
once	TRBV19	-	TRBJ2-3	CASIPTGTDTQYF	TGTGCCAGTATTCCGACTGGCACAGATACGCAGTATTTT
-	TRBV7-8	-	TRBJ1-2	CASSWQGQGRGYGYTF	TGTGCCAGCAGCTGGCAGGGGCAGGGGCGCGGCTATGGCTACACCTTC
-	TRBV9	TRBD1	TRBJ2-7	CASSAGQSPSYEQYF	TGTGCCAGCAGCGCGGGACAGTCCCCCTCCTACGAGCAGTACTTC
-	TRBV6-4	TRBD1	TRBJ1-2	CAIDGTGIPYGYTF	TGTGCCATCGACGGGACAGGGATTCCCTATGGCTACACCTTC
once	TRBV13	TRBD1	TRBJ2-7	CASSAEGGLSSYEQYF	TGTGCCAGCAGCGCAGAAGGGGGCTTGAGCTCCTACGAGCAGTACTTC
-	TRBV20-1	-	TRBJ2-7	CSARDGYEQYF	TGCAGTGCTCGGGACGGATACGAGCAGTACTTC
-	TRBV10-3	TRBD2	TRBJ2-3	CATWTSGGSTDTQYF	TGTGCCACTTGGACTAGCGGGGGAAGCACAGATACGCAGTATTTT